A single sample is the source of the 26 T cell receptor beta chains below, sequenced in a study of shared clonotypes between healthy human individuals. Assay used: immunoSEQ multiplex PCR; TCRdb lists only in-frame clones, some missing. The sample lists hundreds of thousands of clones, less than 85% occurring once. Sequencing was performed on memory CD4+ T cells sorted from blood. Sample subset: CD45RA-negative fraction. These receptor sequences come from a woman in her twenties or thirties in good health.

V gene TRBV30 combines with J gene TRBJ2-1, with TRBD2 matching 10 bases. The CDR3 contains 14 residues. Trimming cost V 3 bases and J 4 bases; bases outside gene matches: 3. Germline CDR1 GTSNPN, CDR2 SVGIG (reference sequence). CDR3 coding DNA: TGTGCCTGGAGGGGACTAGCGTTATACAATGAGCAGTTCTTC. Protein: CAWRGLALYNEQFF. Supplemented by reference TRBV30 and TRBJ2-1, the full variable domain reads SQTIHQWPATLVQPVGSPLSLECTVEGTSNPNLYWYRQAAGRGLQLLFYSVGIGQISSEVPQNLSASRPQDRQFILSSKKLLLSDSGFYLCAWRGLALYNEQFFGPGTRLTVL.

The chain uses TRBV5-1 and TRBJ2-3; D gene ambiguous. CDR1 is SGHRS and CDR2 is YFSETQ in the germline V gene. The length of the CDR3 is 13 residues. V was trimmed by 5 bases and J by 2 bases, leaving 9 bases between them. The CDR3 loop reads CASRLSATDTQYF. In DNA, the CDR3 is TGCGCCAGCAGGCTGTCTGCCACAGATACGCAGTATTTT.

This chain links TRBV11-2 with TRBJ2-7; no reliable D call. This CDR3 comprises 18 residues. Trimming took off 1 base at V and 1 base at J, with 20 bases between the two ends. Germline V gene data show CDR1 as SGHAT and CDR2 as FQNNGV. CDR3 bases: TGTGCCAGCAGCTTAGGGCGTGAGTGGCAGTTTGCTTCCTACGAGCAGTACTTC. This encodes CASSLGREWQFASYEQYF.

This sequence joins TRBV27 and TRBJ2-1; 10 nucleotides match TRBD2. Germline CDR1 MNHEY, CDR2 SMNVEV (reference sequence). CDR3 size: 19 residues. V gave up 2 bases and J gave up 5 bases; unmatched junction bases: 15. CDR3 sequence reads: CASSLRAYRGLAGDNEQFF. As DNA, the CDR3 is TGTGCCAGCAGTTTAAGGGCCTATAGGGGGCTAGCGGGGGACAATGAGCAGTTCTTC.

This chain connects TRBV11-2 to TRBJ2-1; 12 positions agree with TRBD2. Germline V CDR1 and CDR2: SGHAT, FQNNGV. The CDR3 runs 18 residues. V shed 4 bases and J 1 base; nucleotides not matched to a gene: 8. The CDR3 DNA is TGTGCCAGCAGCTGGGGACTAGCGGGTCTAAGGTCCTACAATGAGCAGTTCTTC. Protein product: CASSWGLAGLRSYNEQFF. The complete variable domain, with remaining parts taken from reference TRBV11-2 and TRBJ2-1, reads EAGVAQSPRYKIIEKRQSVAFWCNPISGHATLYWYQQILGQGPKLLIQFQNNGVVDDSQLPKDRFSAERLKGVDSTLKIQPAKLEDSAVYLCASSWGLAGLRSYNEQFFGPGTRLTVL.

The rearrangement uses TRBV28 and TRBJ2-1; 7 positions agree with TRBD1. V shed 5 bases and J 8 bases; nucleotides not matched to a gene: 15. Germline loops: CDR1 MDHEN, CDR2 SYDVKM. This CDR3 spans 16 amino acids. CDR3: CASSAYRGIGGHEQFF. Written as DNA, the CDR3 is TGTGCCAGCAGTGCCTACAGGGGCATCGGAGGCCATGAGCAGTTCTTC.

The rearrangement links TRBV7-9 to TRBJ2-7, with 13 bases aligning to TRBD2. The CDR3 extends over 16 amino acids. J gave up 4 bases and V 4 bases, and 7 bases lay outside the gene matches. The germline V gene has CDR1 SEHNR and CDR2 FQNEAQ (reference sequence). DNA for the CDR3: TGTGCCAGCAGCTCCAGGACTAGCGGGAGCGGATACGAGCAGTACTTC. Translation: CASSSRTSGSGYEQYF.

The rearrangement links TRBV9 to TRBJ2-1, with D possibly TRBD1 on 6 matching bases. Trimming stripped 2 bases from V and 9 bases from J, with 15 bases between. This CDR3 region has 14 residues. From germline, CDR1 is SGDLS and CDR2 YYNGEE. For the CDR3, the DNA is TGTGCCAGCAGCGTGGGGGCGACGCACAGTGAGCAGTTCTTC. Residues: CASSVGATHSEQFF.

The chain employs TRBV18 and TRBJ1-3; no clear D. The V gene's germline CDR1 is KGHSH and CDR2 LQKENI. V lost 0 bases to trimming and J lost 0 bases, with 12 bases between them. This CDR3 is 17 amino acids long. CDR3: CASSPPSTAVSGNTIYF. The CDR3 DNA is TGTGCCAGCTCACCACCCAGTACAGCCGTCTCTGGAAACACCATATATTTT.

This chain joins TRBV16 and TRBJ1-1, with a tentative D call TRBD1 (5 bases). CDR3 length equals 13 residues. The V gene's germline CDR1 is KGHSY and CDR2 FQNENV. With 4 bases removed from V and 2 bases from J, the gap between germline ends came to 8 bases. The CDR3 sequence: CASSPTGNTEAFF. CDR3 in DNA: TGTGCCAGCAGCCCTACAGGAAACACTGAAGCTTTCTTT. The variable domain in full, completed from reference TRBV16 and TRBJ1-1, reads GEEVAQTPKHLVRGEGQKAKLYCAPIKGHSYVFWYQQVLKNEFKFLISFQNENVFDETGMPKERFSAKCLPNSPCSLEIQATKLEDSAVYFCASSPTGNTEAFFGQGTRLTVV.

The J gene is TRBJ1-1, the V gene TRBV7-8, with 7 bases that match TRBD1. V lost 5 bases and J lost 5; bases outside the gene matches: 11. This CDR3 spans 15 amino acids. Germline values: CDR1 SGHVS, CDR2 FQNEAQ. The CDR3 nucleotides are TGTGCCAGCAGCCCCTACCCGACAGGGAGGACTGAAGCTTTCTTT. It encodes CASSPYPTGRTEAFF.

The rearrangement links TRBV2 to TRBJ1-4; D gene unclear. The CDR3 is 13 residues long. The germline gives CDR1 SNHLY, CDR2 FYNNEI. V was pared by 7 bases and J by 4 bases, with 10 bases between. The DNA for the CDR3 is TGTGCCAGCACCAAGGGCTATAATGAAAAACTGTTTTTT. Its translation is CASTKGYNEKLFF.

V usage is TRBV4-2 and J usage is TRBJ2-1, with TRBD1 matching 7 bases. The CDR3 has 13 residues. J lost 7 bases, V lost 4 bases, and 4 bases had no gene match. The V gene's germline CDR1 is LGHNA and CDR2 YNFKEQ. The CDR3 sequence: CASSLDRVNEQFF. The CDR3 DNA follows: TGTGCCAGCAGCCTCGACAGGGTTAATGAGCAGTTCTTC.

The chain carries TRBV27 and TRBJ2-2, with 7 nucleotides matching TRBD2. CDR3 length equals 19 residues. The V gene end was trimmed by 3 bases and the J gene end by 6 bases; junction bases not matched to a gene: 19. CDR1 and CDR2 (germline): MNHEY, SMNVEV (reference sequence). CDR3 in DNA: TGTGCCAGCAGTTTTTCCTCTCTTGTGAGGGAGGGCCAACCCGGGGAGCTGTTTTTT. It is translated as CASSFSSLVREGQPGELFF.

This chain connects TRBV18 to TRBJ1-2, with a tentative D call TRBD1 (6 bases). The CDR3 is 16 residues long. CDR1 and CDR2 from the germline V gene are KGHSH and LQKENI. V was pared by 6 bases and J by 0 bases, with 17 bases between. The CDR3 bases are TGTGCCAGCTCCGAGTATAAGGACAGAACTAACTATGGCTACACCTTC. Its protein product is CASSEYKDRTNYGYTF.

This sequence joins TRBV6-5 and TRBJ2-1; 10 positions agree with TRBD2. This CDR3 spans 15 amino acids. The ends lost 7 bases at V and 2 bases at J; junction bases unmatched: 5. Germline V lookup: CDR1 MNHEY, CDR2 SVGAGI. CDR3 amino acids: CASNKAGGTYNEQFF. In nucleotides, the CDR3 is TGTGCCAGCAACAAAGCGGGAGGGACCTACAATGAGCAGTTCTTC.

The CDR3, as DNA: TGTGCCAGCAGTTCCCTACAGGGTCACTACGAGCAGTACTTC. Translation gives CASSSLQGHYEQYF. J is TRBJ2-7 and V is TRBV27; D perhaps matches TRBD1 (6 bases). V lost 4 bases to trimming and J lost 3 bases, with 13 bases between them. The CDR3 covers 14 residues. Germline assignment: CDR1 MNHEY and CDR2 SMNVEV (reference sequence).

The chain couples TRBV27 to TRBJ1-6, with D possibly being TRBD1 (6 bases). Trimming removed 6 bases from V and 0 bases from J, with 12 bases in between. CDR1 MNHEY and CDR2 SMNVEV come from the germline V gene (reference sequence). The CDR3 has 16 residues. The CDR3 sequence is CASRTTGSSYNSPLHF. CDR3 nucleotide sequence: TGTGCCAGCAGAACCACAGGGAGCTCCTATAATTCACCCCTCCACTTT.

This clone was recorded a few times. This chain links TRBV30 with TRBJ1-6; D uncertain. CDR1 GTSNPN and CDR2 SVGIG come from the germline V gene (reference sequence). The V end was cut by 4 bases, the J end by 8 bases, with 12 bases between. The CDR3 is 13 amino acids. This CDR3 is CAWMRMGYSPLHF. As DNA, the CDR3 is TGTGCCTGGATGAGAATGGGATATTCACCCCTCCACTTT.

The V gene is TRBV6-6, the J gene TRBJ1-3; 8 bases align to TRBD1. The CDR3 loop spans 16 amino acids. V lost 8 bases and J lost 4; bases outside the gene matches: 13. Germline CDR1 and CDR2: MNHNY and SVGAGI (reference sequence). CDR3 protein: CASGNRQGPGGNTIYF. The CDR3 nucleotides are TGTGCCAGCGGCAATAGACAGGGGCCAGGAGGAAACACCATATATTTT.

The chain joins TRBV6-5 to TRBJ2-5; 7 nucleotides align to TRBD1. In germline, CDR1 is MNHEY, CDR2 SVGAGI. The CDR3 has 14 amino acids. After removal of 2 bases from V and 2 bases from J, the junction contained 2 bases not matched to a gene. The chain's CDR3 is CASSYRGRQETQYF. The CDR3 coding sequence is TGTGCCAGCAGTTACAGGGGGCGACAAGAGACCCAGTACTTC.

The V and J genes are TRBV6-5 and TRBJ2-1, with TRBD2 identical over 8 bases. This CDR3 region has 14 residues. Germline V lookup: CDR1 MNHEY, CDR2 SVGAGI. Trimming at V came to 4 bases and at J to 9 bases, leaving 8 bases not matched to a gene. The CDR3 bases are TGTGCCAGCAGTTGGATAGCGGGGCGTGGTGAGCAGTTCTTC. Translating gives CASSWIAGRGEQFF.

The chain uses TRBV7-2 and TRBJ2-2, with TRBD2 matching over 11 bases. This CDR3 is 15 amino acids long. Trimming at V came to 2 bases and at J to 7 bases, leaving 3 bases not matched to a gene. The germline CDR1 and CDR2 sequences are SGHTA and FQGNSA. The CDR3 reads CASSLTSGSIGELFF. The CDR3 DNA is TGTGCCAGCAGCTTAACTAGCGGGAGCATCGGGGAGCTGTTTTTT.

The genes are TRBV25-1 and TRBJ2-5; 10 bases line up with TRBD1. In germline, CDR1 is MGHDK, CDR2 SYGVNS. The CDR3 length is 16 residues. J gave up 4 bases and V 4 bases, and 9 bases lay outside the gene matches. The CDR3 region has the DNA TGTGCCAGCAGTGGACCGGGGGACAGGGGACGAGAGACCCAGTACTTC. Translated: CASSGPGDRGRETQYF.

The chain is built from TRBV27 and TRBJ1-2; no clear D gene. The germline V gene has CDR1 MNHEY and CDR2 SMNVEV (reference sequence). V was shortened by 6 bases and J by 2 bases, with 13 bases between the two germline ends. This CDR3 region has 14 residues. The CDR3 DNA is TGTGCCAGCAGGTCGCAGGAAATCAACTATGGCTACACCTTC. This codes for CASRSQEINYGYTF.

This clone was found many times. This chain joins TRBV30 and TRBJ2-1; perhaps TRBD2 as D (6 bases). This CDR3 region has 12 residues. Between the trimmed V and J ends, which lost 2 bases and 5 bases, there was a span of 7 bases. Germline CDR1 reads GTSNPN; CDR2 reads SVGIG (reference sequence). The chain's CDR3 is CAWSRRDNEQFF. CDR3 nucleotides: TGTGCCTGGAGTCGGAGGGACAATGAGCAGTTCTTC.